This T cell receptor beta chain was observed in a study of T cell repertoires in cytomegalovirus infection. One entry per CDR3 protein, called by TCRdb with MiXCR from the reads. This table has about 340,000 distinct CDR3 sequences, 29% appearing once. Findings and caveats of the study: CMV-specific HLA-C-restricted TCR beta clonotypes dominated the ex vivo response.

This clonotype has a handful of counts. The antigen remains undetermined. The specimen comprised cultured PBMCs, sampled from culture after CMV antigen stimulation. The clonotype originates from a human donor in good health (CMV status not recorded). Some clones in this sample may be carry-over from other donors' samples.

The CDR3 DNA reads as TGTGCCAGCAGTCTCGGACTGGGCGGCACTGAAGCTTTCTTT. Its protein product is CASSLGLGGTEAFF. The chain is built from TRBV12-3 or TRBV12-4 and TRBJ1-1; D is unclear. V lost 5 bases and J 4 bases, leaving 14 bases between the germline ends. The CDR3 is 14 amino acids.